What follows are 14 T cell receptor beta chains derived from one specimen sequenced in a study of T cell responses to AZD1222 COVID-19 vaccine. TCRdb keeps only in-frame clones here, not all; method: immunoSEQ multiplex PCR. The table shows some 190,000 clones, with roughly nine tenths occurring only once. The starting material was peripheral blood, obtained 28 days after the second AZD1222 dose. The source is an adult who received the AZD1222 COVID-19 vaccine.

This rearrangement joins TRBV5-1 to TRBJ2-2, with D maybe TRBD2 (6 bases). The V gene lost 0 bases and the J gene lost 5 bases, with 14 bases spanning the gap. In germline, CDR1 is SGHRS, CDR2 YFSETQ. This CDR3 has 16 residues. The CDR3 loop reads CASSLAPGVGTGELFF. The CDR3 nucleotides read TGCGCCAGCAGCTTGGCCCCGGGAGTCGGGACCGGGGAGCTGTTTTTT.

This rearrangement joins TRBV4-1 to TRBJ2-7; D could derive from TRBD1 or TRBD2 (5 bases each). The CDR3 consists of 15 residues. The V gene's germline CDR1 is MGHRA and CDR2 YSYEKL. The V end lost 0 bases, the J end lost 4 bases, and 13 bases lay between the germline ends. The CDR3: CASSQDPGWGYEQYF. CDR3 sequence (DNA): TGCGCCAGCAGCCAAGACCCAGGGTGGGGGTACGAGCAGTACTTC.

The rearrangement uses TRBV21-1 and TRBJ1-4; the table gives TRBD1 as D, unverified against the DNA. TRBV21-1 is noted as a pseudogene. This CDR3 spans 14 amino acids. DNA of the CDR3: TGTGCCAGCAGCTACTGCCAGGGAAATGAAAAACTGTTTTTT. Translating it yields CASSYCQGNEKLFF.

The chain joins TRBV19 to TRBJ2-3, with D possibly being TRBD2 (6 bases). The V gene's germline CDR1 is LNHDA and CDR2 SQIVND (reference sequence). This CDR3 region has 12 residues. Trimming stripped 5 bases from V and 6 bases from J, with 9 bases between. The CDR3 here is CASSLRGDTQYF. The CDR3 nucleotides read TGTGCCAGTAGTCTCCGGGGGGATACGCAGTATTTT.

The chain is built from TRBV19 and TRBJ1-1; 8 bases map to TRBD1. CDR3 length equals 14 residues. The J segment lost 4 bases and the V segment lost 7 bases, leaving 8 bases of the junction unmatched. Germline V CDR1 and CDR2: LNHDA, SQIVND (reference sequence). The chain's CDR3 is CASKTWTGFTEAFF. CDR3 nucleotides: TGTGCCAGTAAAACATGGACAGGGTTCACTGAAGCTTTCTTT.

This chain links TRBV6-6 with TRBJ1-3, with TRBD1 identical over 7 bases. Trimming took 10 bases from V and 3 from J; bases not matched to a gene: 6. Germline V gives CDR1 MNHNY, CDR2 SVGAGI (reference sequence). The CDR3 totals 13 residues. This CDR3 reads CAIRQGNGNTIYF. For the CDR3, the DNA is TGTGCCATTCGACAGGGAAATGGAAACACCATATATTTT.

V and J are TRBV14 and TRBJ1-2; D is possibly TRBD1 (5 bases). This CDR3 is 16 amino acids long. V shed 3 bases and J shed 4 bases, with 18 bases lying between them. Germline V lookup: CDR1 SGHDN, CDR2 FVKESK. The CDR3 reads CASSQIPRDGIYGYTF. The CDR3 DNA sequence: TGTGCCAGCAGCCAGATACCCCGGGACGGCATCTATGGCTACACCTTC. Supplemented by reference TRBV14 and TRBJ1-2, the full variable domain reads EAGVTQFPSHSVIEKGQTVTLRCDPISGHDNLYWYRRVMGKEIKFLLHFVKESKQDESGMPNNRFLAERTGGTYSTLKVQPAELEDSGVYFCASSQIPRDGIYGYTFGSGTRLTVV.

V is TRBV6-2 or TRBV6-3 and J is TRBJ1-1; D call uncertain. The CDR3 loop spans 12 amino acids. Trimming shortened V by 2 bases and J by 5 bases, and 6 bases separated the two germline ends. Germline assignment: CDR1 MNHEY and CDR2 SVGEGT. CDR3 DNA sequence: TGTGCCAGCAGTTACAGGAGGACTGAAGCTTTCTTT. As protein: CASSYRRTEAFF.

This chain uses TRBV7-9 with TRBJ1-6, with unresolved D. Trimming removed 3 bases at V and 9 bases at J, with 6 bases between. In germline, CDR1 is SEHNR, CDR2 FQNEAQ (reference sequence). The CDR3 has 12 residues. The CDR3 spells CASSFRGSPLHF. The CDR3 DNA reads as TGTGCCAGCAGCTTCCGGGGTTCACCCCTCCACTTT.

The CDR3 DNA is TGTGCCAGCTCGTATCGACAGGGGAGCGTAGATGAAGCTTTCTTT. It is translated as CASSYRQGSVDEAFF. This chain connects TRBV18 to TRBJ1-1; TRBD1 matches at 8 bases. V trimming: 6 bases; J trimming: 7 bases; junction bases outside the gene matches: 13. This CDR3 contains 15 residues. CDR1 and CDR2 from the germline V gene are KGHSH and LQKENI. Using reference TRBV18 and TRBJ1-1 for the parts outside the CDR3, the full variable domain is NAGVMQNPRHLVRRRGQEARLRCSPMKGHSHVYWYRQLPEEGLKFMVYLQKENIIDESGMPKERFSAEFPKEGPSILRIQQVVRGDSAAYFCASSYRQGSVDEAFFGQGTRLTVV.

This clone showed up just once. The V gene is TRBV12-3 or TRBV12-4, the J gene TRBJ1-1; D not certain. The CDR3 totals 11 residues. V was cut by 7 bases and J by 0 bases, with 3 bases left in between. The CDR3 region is CASILNTEAFF. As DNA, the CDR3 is TGTGCCAGCATCTTGAACACTGAAGCTTTCTTT.

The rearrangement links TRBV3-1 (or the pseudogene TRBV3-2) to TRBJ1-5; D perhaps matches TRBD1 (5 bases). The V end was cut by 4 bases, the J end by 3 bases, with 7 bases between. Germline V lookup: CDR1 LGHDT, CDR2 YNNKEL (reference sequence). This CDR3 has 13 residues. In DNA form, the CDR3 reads TGTGCCAGCAGCCCCGGGGCCAATCAGCCCCAGCATTTT. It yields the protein CASSPGANQPQHF.

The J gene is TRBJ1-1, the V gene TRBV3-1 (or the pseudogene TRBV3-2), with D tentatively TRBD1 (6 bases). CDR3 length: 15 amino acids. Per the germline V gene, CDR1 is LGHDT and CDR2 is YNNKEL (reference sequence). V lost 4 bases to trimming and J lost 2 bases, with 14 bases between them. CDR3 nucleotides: TGTGCCAGCAGCCTAAGGGGGATCGGAAACACTGAAGCTTTCTTT. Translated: CASSLRGIGNTEAFF.

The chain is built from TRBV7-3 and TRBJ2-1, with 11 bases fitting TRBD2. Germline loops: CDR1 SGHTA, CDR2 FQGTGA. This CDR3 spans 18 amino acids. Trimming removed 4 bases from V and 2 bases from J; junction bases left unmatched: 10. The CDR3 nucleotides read TGTGCCAGCAGCTCCGGGACTAGCGGTATAATGCCCTACAATGAGCAGTTCTTC. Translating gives CASSSGTSGIMPYNEQFF.